This T cell receptor beta chain was profiled in a study of blood T cell repertoires in COVID-19. Cohort assignment relied on participant-reported clinical history. This CDR3 is 12 amino acids long. Germline CDR1 is MGHRA and CDR2 is YSYEKL. The V gene lost 3 bases and the J gene lost 8 bases, with 10 bases spanning the gap. Libraries were prepared by immunoSEQ multiplex PCR; TCRdb keeps only in-frame clonotypes and omits some of them. The sample records approximately 230,000 clones, approximately 84% being singletons. In its sample, this clone was seen once. The receptor was derived from a young man who had recovered from COVID-19. This chain connects TRBV4-1 to TRBJ1-2; D gene ambiguous. Sequenced input: PBMCs or T cells enriched from blood (not recorded which). The CDR3 nucleotides read TGCGCCAGCAGCCAGGGGAGCGTCGGCTACACCTTC. It codes for CASSQGSVGYTF.